Listed here are 17 T cell receptor beta chains from one sample, sequenced in a study of identical twins. Using its own MiXCR run on the 5' RACE reads, TCRdb lists one record per CDR3 protein. Here the sample spans fewer than 350,000 distinct CDR3 sequences, under 9% being singletons. This sample also belongs to another study, concerning yellow fever vaccine responses in identical twins.

Sequences were obtained from memory (CD45RO+) T cells sorted from blood. The source of these receptors is a woman aged 18 to 35 in good health.

This chain uses TRBV24-1 with TRBJ2-2, with TRBD2 matching 7 bases. The J segment lost 4 bases and the V segment lost 4 bases, leaving 5 bases of the junction unmatched. CDR3 length equals 15 residues. Germline CDR1 KGHDR, CDR2 SFDVKD. DNA for the CDR3: TGTGCCACCAGTGACCCGGGACTATCCACCGGGGAGCTGTTTTTT. This codes for CATSDPGLSTGELFF.

Only a few counts were recorded for this clonotype. This chain joins TRBV5-1 and TRBJ1-2; D might be TRBD1 (6 bases). Per germline, CDR1 SGHRS and CDR2 YFSETQ. The CDR3 runs to 14 residues. The V and J ends lost 2 bases and 0 bases respectively, with 8 bases between them. CDR3 in amino acids: CASSLSGANYGYTF. CDR3 in DNA: TGCGCCAGCAGCTTATCAGGGGCTAACTATGGCTACACCTTC.

This clonotype was observed many times. The chain couples TRBV24-1 to TRBJ1-1; D is uncertain. Germline V lookup: CDR1 KGHDR, CDR2 SFDVKD. The CDR3 extends over 14 amino acids. V shed 4 bases and J shed 4 bases, with 12 bases lying between them. The CDR3 sequence is CATSDSSRPTEAFF. DNA for the CDR3: TGTGCCACCAGTGACAGTAGCAGGCCCACTGAAGCTTTCTTT.

Comments on this clonotype: It may be a read error: a sequence one base away is much more abundant. The chain carries TRBV9 and TRBJ2-6; D not certain. The germline V and J ends were trimmed by 0 bases and 11 bases, with 18 bases remaining between them. Germline assignment: CDR1 SGDLS and CDR2 YYNGEE. The CDR3 totals 16 residues. The CDR3 loop reads CASSVESVVGADVLTF. Written as DNA, the CDR3 is TGTGCCAGCAGCGTAGAAAGTGTTGTGGGCGCCGACGTCCTGACTTTC.

In its sample, this clonotype was seen a few times. This chain connects TRBV24-1 to TRBJ2-2, with 7 bases lining up with TRBD2. CDR1 and CDR2 (germline): KGHDR, SFDVKD. Losses at the gene ends were 11 bases for V and 5 bases for J; bases not matched to a gene: 13. This CDR3 contains 15 residues. Here the CDR3 DNA reads TGTGCCATTCAAGCGGGAACTATGGGAACCGGGGAGCTGTTTTTT. It translates to CAIQAGTMGTGELFF.

This clonotype was found a few times. The chain carries TRBV7-7 and TRBJ2-1; 8 bases fit TRBD2. This CDR3 contains 15 residues. The germline V gene has CDR1 SSHAT and CDR2 FNYEAQ (reference sequence). V dropped 5 bases and J dropped 7; count of bases not matched to a gene: 10. Here the CDR3 reads CASSRDGGAGNEQFF. CDR3 in DNA: TGTGCCAGCAGCCGTGACGGGGGGGCAGGGAATGAGCAGTTCTTC.

This clonotype was seen a handful of times. The V call is TRBV7-2, the J call TRBJ1-1, with D unresolved. This CDR3 has 13 amino acids. Germline V gene lookup returns CDR1 SGHTA and CDR2 FQGNSA. V gave up 5 bases and J gave up 7 bases, with 14 bases separating them. CDR3: CASSATGRGEAFF. The CDR3 DNA follows: TGTGCCAGCAGCGCGACCGGTCGGGGTGAAGCTTTCTTT.

This clonotype has just a few counts. The CDR3 DNA is TGCAGTGCCCGAACGACTAGCGGGGAAGATACGCAGTATTTT. Translating it yields CSARTTSGEDTQYF. The gene calls are TRBV20-1 and TRBJ2-3; 11 nucleotides line up with TRBD2. Per germline, CDR1 DFQATT and CDR2 SNEGSKA (reference sequence). The CDR3 spans 14 residues. The trim removed 6 bases at V and 5 bases at J, leaving 7 bases unmatched.

This clonotype has just a few counts. This sequence joins TRBV5-1 and TRBJ2-3; possible D gene TRBD1, 6 bases. Trimming took 0 bases from V and 3 from J, leaving 11 bases between them. The CDR3 loop spans 15 amino acids. Germline values: CDR1 SGHRS, CDR2 YFSETQ. The CDR3 is CASSLVGAFTDTQYF. The CDR3 DNA reads TGCGCCAGCAGCTTGGTGGGGGCCTTTACAGATACGCAGTATTTT.

The V gene is TRBV5-6, the J gene TRBJ2-7; D is uncertain. CDR3 length: 14 residues. Trimming took 4 bases from V and 3 from J, leaving 14 bases between them. Germline V gene sequence: CDR1 SGHDT, CDR2 YYEEEE. Here the CDR3 reads CASSPGLVCYEQYF. The DNA for the CDR3 is TGTGCCAGCAGCCCTGGGCTAGTCTGCTACGAGCAGTACTTC. The full variable domain, rest sourced from reference TRBV5-6 and TRBJ2-7, is DAGVTQSPTHLIKTRGQQVTLRCSPKSGHDTVSWYQQALGQGPQFIFQYYEEEERQRGNFPDRFSGHQFPNYSSELNVNALLLGDSALYLCASSPGLVCYEQYFGPGTRLTVT.

This clonotype showed up many times. The chain employs TRBV3-1 and TRBJ1-5, with D unclear. Germline V gives CDR1 LGHDT, CDR2 YNNKEL (reference sequence). The CDR3 loop spans 12 amino acids. V lost 1 base, J lost 5 bases, and 3 bases lay in between. The CDR3 spells CASSQGYQPQHF. The CDR3 DNA reads TGTGCCAGCAGCCAAGGTTATCAGCCCCAGCATTTT.

Only a few counts were recorded for this clonotype. This chain connects TRBV7-8 to TRBJ2-1; 12 bases map to TRBD2. Per germline, CDR1 SGHVS and CDR2 FQNEAQ. Germline trimming cut 5 bases from V and 8 bases from J; bases unmatched to any gene: 10. The CDR3 has 16 amino acids. The CDR3 loop reads CASSTRLAGVPDEQFF. The CDR3 bases are TGTGCCAGCAGCACCCGACTAGCGGGAGTGCCCGATGAGCAGTTCTTC. Combining the CDR3 with reference TRBV7-8 and TRBJ2-1 gives the whole variable domain GAGVSQSPRYKVAKRGQDVALRCDPISGHVSLFWYQQALGQGPEFLTYFQNEAQLDKSGLPSDRFFAERPEGSVSTLKIQRTQQEDSAVYLCASSTRLAGVPDEQFFGPGTRLTVL.

At least ten counts were recorded for this clonotype. V is TRBV4-1 and J is TRBJ2-7, with 8 bases lining up with TRBD1. The CDR3 length is 16 residues. The trim removed 1 base at V and 4 bases at J, leaving 9 bases unmatched. CDR1 is MGHRA and CDR2 is YSYEKL in the germline V gene. CDR3 loop: CASSQVMTGDPYEQYF. CDR3 nucleotide sequence: TGCGCCAGCAGCCAAGTTATGACAGGGGATCCGTACGAGCAGTACTTC.

The J gene is TRBJ2-1, the V gene TRBV27, with 11 nucleotides matching TRBD2. Looked up from germline, CDR1 is MNHEY and CDR2 is SMNVEV (reference sequence). This CDR3 comprises 17 residues. Unmatched junction bases numbered 11, after V lost 2 bases and J lost 8 bases. CDR3 region: CASSLRVAGGFVYEQFF. CDR3 nucleotides: TGTGCCAGCAGTTTACGGGTAGCGGGAGGGTTTGTCTATGAGCAGTTCTTC.

In its sample, this clonotype was seen a few times. V usage is TRBV5-1 and J usage is TRBJ1-1; D ambiguous. V lost 0 bases and J lost 8, with 11 bases in between. The CDR3 covers 13 residues. Per germline, CDR1 SGHRS and CDR2 YFSETQ. The CDR3 loop reads CASSLASGWEAFF. DNA for the CDR3: TGCGCCAGCAGCTTGGCCTCCGGGTGGGAAGCTTTCTTT. Full variable domain (outside the CDR3, taken from reference TRBV5-1 and TRBJ1-1): KAGVTQTPRYLIKTRGQQVTLSCSPISGHRSVSWYQQTPGQGLQFLFEYFSETQRNKGNFPGRFSGRQFSNSRSEMNVSTLELGDSALYLCASSLASGWEAFFGQGTRLTVV.

In this sample, this clonotype turned up many times. The chain carries TRBV20-1 and TRBJ2-3; D not resolved. V was clipped by 3 bases and J by 1 base, with 11 bases between them. Germline values: CDR1 DFQATT, CDR2 SNEGSKA (reference sequence). The CDR3 extends over 14 amino acids. The CDR3 is CSARPPVGTDTQYF. CDR3 in DNA: TGCAGTGCTAGGCCCCCCGTGGGCACAGATACGCAGTATTTT.

The chain uses TRBV7-8 and TRBJ1-2; D unresolved. V gave up 5 bases and J gave up 8 bases, with 12 bases separating them. The CDR3 is made up of 12 amino acids. Germline CDR1 SGHVS, CDR2 FQNEAQ. This CDR3 is CASSLNQVGYTF. The DNA of the CDR3 is TGTGCCAGCAGCCTAAATCAGGTCGGCTACACCTTC. Looking up the rest from reference TRBV7-8 and TRBJ1-2 gives the full variable domain: GAGVSQSPRYKVAKRGQDVALRCDPISGHVSLFWYQQALGQGPEFLTYFQNEAQLDKSGLPSDRFFAERPEGSVSTLKIQRTQQEDSAVYLCASSLNQVGYTFGSGTRLTVV.